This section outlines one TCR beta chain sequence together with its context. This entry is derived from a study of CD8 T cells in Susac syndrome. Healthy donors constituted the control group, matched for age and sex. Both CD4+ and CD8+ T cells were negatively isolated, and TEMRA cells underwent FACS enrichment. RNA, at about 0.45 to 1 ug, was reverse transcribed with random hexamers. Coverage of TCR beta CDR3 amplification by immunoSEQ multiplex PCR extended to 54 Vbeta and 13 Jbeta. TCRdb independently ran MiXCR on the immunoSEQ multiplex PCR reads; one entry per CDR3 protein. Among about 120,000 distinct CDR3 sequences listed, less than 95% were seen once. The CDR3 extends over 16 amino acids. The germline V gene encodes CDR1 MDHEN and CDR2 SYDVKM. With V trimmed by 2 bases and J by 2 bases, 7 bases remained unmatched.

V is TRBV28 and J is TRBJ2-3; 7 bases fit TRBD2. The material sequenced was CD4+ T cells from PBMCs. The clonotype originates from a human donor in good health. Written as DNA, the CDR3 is TGTGCCAGCAGTTTACAGTCGAGCGGGACCACAGATACGCAGTATTTT. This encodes CASSLQSSGTTDTQYF.